Shown below are 18 T cell receptor beta chains from a single sample sequenced in a study of identical twins. MiXCR, applied by TCRdb to the 5' RACE reads, yields one record per CDR3 protein. The sample shows about 790,000 distinct CDR3 sequences, roughly 18% of them seen only once. These data are also associated with another study on T cells expressing NK-cell markers.

Sequencing used PBMCs. All receptors derive from a woman aged 18-35 years in good health.

The chain recombines TRBV5-6 with TRBJ2-1; D gene unclear. Germline CDR1 is SGHDT and CDR2 is YYEEEE. This CDR3 is built from 16 residues. V was shortened by 0 bases and J by 5 bases, with 15 bases between the two germline ends. This chain's CDR3 is CASSLGVDSIDNEQFF. The CDR3 coding sequence is TGTGCCAGCAGCTTGGGCGTTGATTCCATCGACAATGAGCAGTTCTTC.

The chain recombines TRBV12-3 or TRBV12-4 with TRBJ1-2, with TRBD1 as a possible D gene (5 bases). CDR3 length equals 17 residues. Trimming took off 2 bases at V and 4 bases at J, with 20 bases between the two ends. CDR3 region: CASSLNSLLTGSYGYTF. In DNA form, the CDR3 reads TGTGCCAGCAGTTTAAATTCCCTCCTAACAGGTTCCTATGGCTACACCTTC.

The V call is TRBV9, the J call TRBJ2-7; 8 bases are a match to TRBD1. Germline V gene data show CDR1 as SGDLS and CDR2 as YYNGEE. J gave up 5 bases and V 9 bases, and 10 bases lay outside the gene matches. This CDR3 is 13 amino acids long. CDR3 nucleotide sequence: TGTGCCACCAGAGACAGGGGTCCTAACGAGCAGTACTTC. Encoded protein: CATRDRGPNEQYF.

DNA for the CDR3: TGCGCCAGCAGCCAGAGGTGGAATGAGCAGTTCTTC. This translates into CASSQRWNEQFF. The chain combines TRBV5-1 with TRBJ2-1; D is unclear. Per germline, CDR1 SGHRS and CDR2 YFSETQ. V lost 4 bases to trimming and J lost 7 bases, with 9 bases between them. The CDR3 covers 12 residues.

The table lists this clonotype with a few counts. The chain carries TRBV18 and TRBJ2-6; D remains unclear. The CDR3 sequence is 16 residues long. V was trimmed by 3 bases and J by 1 base, leaving 10 bases between them. Germline V gene data show CDR1 as KGHSH and CDR2 as LQKENI. CDR3 bases: TGTGCCAGCTCACCGCCTTCGACATCTGGGGCCAACGTCCTGACTTTC. Protein sequence: CASSPPSTSGANVLTF. Looking up the rest from reference TRBV18 and TRBJ2-6 gives the full variable domain: NAGVMQNPRHLVRRRGQEARLRCSPMKGHSHVYWYRQLPEEGLKFMVYLQKENIIDESGMPKERFSAEFPKEGPSILRIQQVVRGDSAAYFCASSPPSTSGANVLTFGAGSRLTVL.

This clonotype has a handful of counts. The chain recombines TRBV20-1 with TRBJ2-1, with a tentative D call TRBD2 (6 bases). The germline CDR1 and CDR2 sequences are DFQATT and SNEGSKA (reference sequence). Trimming pared 6 bases from V and 6 bases from J, leaving 12 bases between. The CDR3 spans 12 residues. CDR3 in amino acids: CSASGTFNEQFF. Written as DNA, the CDR3 is TGCAGTGCCTCCGGGACTTTCAATGAGCAGTTCTTC.

This clonotype was picked up one time. DNA of the CDR3: TGTGCCAGCAGCTTTACTAGCGGGACTGATACGCAGTATTTT. Translating it yields CASSFTSGTDTQYF. The chain couples TRBV11-2 to TRBJ2-3, with 10 bases lining up with TRBD2. The J segment lost 6 bases and the V segment lost 3 bases, leaving 3 bases of the junction unmatched. Germline V gives CDR1 SGHAT, CDR2 FQNNGV. The CDR3 loop spans 14 amino acids.

This clonotype was counted only a few times. The V and J genes are TRBV20-1 and TRBJ2-7; 8 bases align to TRBD1. Germline-derived CDR1 and CDR2 are DFQATT and SNEGSKA (reference sequence). The CDR3 length is 14 residues. V shed 0 bases and J 5 bases; nucleotides not matched to a gene: 6. Written as DNA, the CDR3 is TGCAGTGCTAGAGAAGGACAGGGTTCCCACGAGCAGTACTTC. Protein product: CSAREGQGSHEQYF.

V and J are TRBV12-3 or TRBV12-4 and TRBJ2-5; TRBD1 or TRBD2 may be the D gene (6 bases each). This CDR3 is built from 12 residues. Trimming cost V 7 bases and J 5 bases, with 11 bases left between them. CDR3 in amino acids: CASNLGGETQYF. CDR3 coding DNA: TGTGCCAGCAACCTAGGGGGGGAGACCCAGTACTTC.

This clonotype was found many times. The chain combines TRBV12-5 with TRBJ2-1; D unresolved. Trimming removed 1 base at V and 9 bases at J, with 7 bases between. Germline CDR1 reads LGHNT; CDR2 reads FRNRAP. This CDR3 has 12 amino acids. The CDR3 coding sequence is TGTGCTAGTGGTTTGGGACCTAGTGAGCAGTTCTTC. Translation gives CASGLGPSEQFF. The variable domain in full, with the rest retrieved from reference TRBV12-5 and TRBJ2-1, is DARVTQTPRHKVTEMGQEVTMRCQPILGHNTVFWYRQTMMQGLELLAYFRNRAPLDDSGMPKDRFSAEMPDATLATLKIQPSEPRDSAVYFCASGLGPSEQFFGPGTRLTVL.

The chain uses TRBV5-6 and TRBJ2-1, with TRBD2 identical over 16 bases. V trimming: 5 bases; J trimming: 5 bases; junction bases outside the gene matches: 13. The CDR3 sequence is 19 residues long. The V gene's germline CDR1 is SGHDT and CDR2 YYEEEE. CDR3 DNA: TGTGCCAGCAGACTCACCGGGACTAGCGGGAGGGCTCACCACAATGAGCAGTTCTTC. It specifies CASRLTGTSGRAHHNEQFF.

This clonotype appeared many times. J is TRBJ2-1 and V is TRBV20-1; TRBD2 matches 11 bases. CDR3 length: 15 amino acids. Per germline, CDR1 DFQATT and CDR2 SNEGSKA (reference sequence). The ends lost 6 bases at V and 4 bases at J; junction bases unmatched: 8. This chain's CDR3 is CSARPGLAGYNEQFF. CDR3 bases: TGCAGTGCGAGACCTGGACTAGCGGGTTACAATGAGCAGTTCTTC.

This clonotype was counted between two and nine times. This sequence joins TRBV20-1 and TRBJ2-7; 8 positions agree with TRBD1. The CDR3 runs to 15 residues. CDR1 DFQATT and CDR2 SNEGSKA come from the germline V gene (reference sequence). Trimming cost V 5 bases and J 0 bases; bases outside gene matches: 9. CDR3 sequence reads: CSARRTGGSSYEQYF. The DNA for the CDR3 is TGCAGTGCTCGGAGAACAGGGGGAAGCTCCTACGAGCAGTACTTC.

Points on this clonotype: The junction does not match germline at one end; this may be a read error. The chain employs TRBV10-3 and TRBJ1-4; D is unresolved. The CDR3 runs 11 residues. Germline V gene sequence: CDR1 ENHRY, CDR2 SYGVKD. DNA for the CDR3: TGTGCCTTCCCGCCCGGTGAAAACCTGTTTTTT. Protein: CAFPPGENLFF.

The chain recombines TRBV6-5 with TRBJ1-6; 9 nucleotides line up with TRBD1. CDR1 MNHEY and CDR2 SVGAGI come from the germline V gene. Trimming took 5 bases from V and 7 from J; bases not matched to a gene: 12. This CDR3 has 17 amino acids. CDR3 coding DNA: TGTGCCAGCAGTAACCGAAGGACAGGGGTAGGGAATTCACCCCTCCACTTT. It translates to CASSNRRTGVGNSPLHF.

The chain employs TRBV12-3 or TRBV12-4 and TRBJ2-5; 10 positions match TRBD2. The CDR3 consists of 15 residues. V lost 4 bases to trimming and J lost 7 bases; unmatched junction nucleotides: 9. CDR3 nucleotide sequence: TGTGCCAGCAGTTATGAGCGGGAGGGCCGTGGGACCCAGTACTTC. Translation: CASSYEREGRGTQYF.

This clonotype came up a few times. The gene calls are TRBV10-3 and TRBJ2-1, with 8 positions matching TRBD2. Germline V CDR1 and CDR2: ENHRY, SYGVKD. There are 16 residues in the CDR3. Trimming cost V 4 bases and J 1 base; bases outside gene matches: 6. This CDR3 reads CAISGVAGISYNEQFF. The CDR3 DNA follows: TGTGCCATCAGTGGCGTAGCGGGGATTTCCTACAATGAGCAGTTCTTC.

This clonotype was observed a few times. V is TRBV4-2 and J is TRBJ2-1, with 11 bases that match TRBD2. This CDR3 is 14 amino acids long. The V gene end was trimmed by 3 bases and the J gene end by 7 bases; junction bases not matched to a gene: 2. The germline V gene has CDR1 LGHNA and CDR2 YNFKEQ. The CDR3 DNA sequence: TGTGCCAGCAGCCAGGCTAGCGGGAGGAATGAGCAGTTCTTC. Translation: CASSQASGRNEQFF.